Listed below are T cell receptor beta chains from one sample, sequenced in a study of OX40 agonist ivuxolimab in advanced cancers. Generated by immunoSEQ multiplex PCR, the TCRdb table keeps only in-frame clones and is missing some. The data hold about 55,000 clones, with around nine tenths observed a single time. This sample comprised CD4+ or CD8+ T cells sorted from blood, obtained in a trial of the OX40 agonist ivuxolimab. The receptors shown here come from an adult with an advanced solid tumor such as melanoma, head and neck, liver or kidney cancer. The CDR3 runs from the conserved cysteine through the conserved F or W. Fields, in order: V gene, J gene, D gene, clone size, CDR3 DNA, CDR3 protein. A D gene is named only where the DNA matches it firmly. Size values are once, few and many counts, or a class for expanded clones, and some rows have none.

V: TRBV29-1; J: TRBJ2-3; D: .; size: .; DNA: TGCAGCACTTTATGGAATTCGCAGTATTTT; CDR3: CSTLWNSQYF
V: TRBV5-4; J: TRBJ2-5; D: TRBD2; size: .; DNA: TGTGCCAGCAGCCCGTTTGGGCGGCGGGAGGCCAAGGTAGGGGAGACCCAGTACTTC; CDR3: CASSPFGRREAKVGETQYF
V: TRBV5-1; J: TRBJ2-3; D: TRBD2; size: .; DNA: TGCGCCAGCAGCTTGGTGGGGCTCGGGAGGTCAGATACGCAGTATTTT; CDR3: CASSLVGLGRSDTQYF
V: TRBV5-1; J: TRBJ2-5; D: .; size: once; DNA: TGCGCCAGCAGCTTGGAGGGGAGAGAGACCCAGTACTTC; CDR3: CASSLEGRETQYF
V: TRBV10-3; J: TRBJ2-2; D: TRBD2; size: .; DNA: TGTGCCATCAGGGAGGGACTAGCGGGAGATTCTGGGGAGCTGTTTTTT; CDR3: CAIREGLAGDSGELFF
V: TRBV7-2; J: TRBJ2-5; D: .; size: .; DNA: TGTGCCAGCAGCCCCCCTGTCACGGTGGGGACCCAGTACTTC; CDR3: CASSPPVTVGTQYF
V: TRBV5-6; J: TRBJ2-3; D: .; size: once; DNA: TGTGCCAGCAGCTTGGCGGGTACCACAGATACGCAGTATTTT; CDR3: CASSLAGTTDTQYF
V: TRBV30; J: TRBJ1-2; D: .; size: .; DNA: TGTGCCTGGAGTGTAAATGGGCTTGGCTACACCTTC; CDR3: CAWSVNGLGYTF
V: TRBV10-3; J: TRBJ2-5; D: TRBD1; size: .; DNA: TGTGCCATCAGCCCGGGACAGGGGAAGGAAGAGACCCAGTACTTC; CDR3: CAISPGQGKEETQYF
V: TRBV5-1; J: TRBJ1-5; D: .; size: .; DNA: TGCGCCAGCAGCTTGGAAGGGGGGAATCAGCCCCAGCATTTT; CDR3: CASSLEGGNQPQHF
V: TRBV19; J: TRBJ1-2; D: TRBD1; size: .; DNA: TGTGCCAGTAGTATGGGACAGGCATATGGCTACACCTTC; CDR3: CASSMGQAYGYTF
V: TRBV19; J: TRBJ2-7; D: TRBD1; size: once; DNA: TGTGCCAGTAGTATATCGGGACAGGGGGTATACGAGCAGTACTTC; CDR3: CASSISGQGVYEQYF
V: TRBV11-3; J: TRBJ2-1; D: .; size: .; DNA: TGTGCCAGCAGCTTAGGGGCCGTAGGCAATGAGCAGTTCTTC; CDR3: CASSLGAVGNEQFF
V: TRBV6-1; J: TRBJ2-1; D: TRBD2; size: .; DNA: TGTGCCAGCAGTCACGGACTAGGAAACAATGAGCAGTTCTTC; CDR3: CASSHGLGNNEQFF
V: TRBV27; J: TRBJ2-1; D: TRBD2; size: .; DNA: TGTGCCAGCAGTTTACTGGGACTAGCGGGAGGAATCTCCTACAATGAGCAGTTCTTC; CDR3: CASSLLGLAGGISYNEQFF
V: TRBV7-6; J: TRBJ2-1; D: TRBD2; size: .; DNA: TGTGCCAGCAGCTTATTCGGGCGGGAGGGTGAGCAGTTCTTC; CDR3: CASSLFGREGEQFF
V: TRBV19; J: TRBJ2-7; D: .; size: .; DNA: TGTGCCAGTTCGGTGACTACCTCCTTCTCCTACGAGCAGTACTTC; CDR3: CASSVTTSFSYEQYF
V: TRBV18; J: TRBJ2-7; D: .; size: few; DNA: TGTGCCAGCTCACCAGGGGCCTACGAGCAGTACTTC; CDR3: CASSPGAYEQYF
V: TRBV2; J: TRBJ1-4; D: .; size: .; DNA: TGTGCCAGCAGTGAAGCGCTTCGAAAACTGTTTTTT; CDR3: CASSEALRKLFF
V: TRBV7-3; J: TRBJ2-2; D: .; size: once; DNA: TGTGCCAGCAGCTCACTCTCCGGGGAGCTGTTTTTT; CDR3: CASSSLSGELFF
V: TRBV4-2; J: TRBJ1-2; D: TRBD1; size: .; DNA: TGTGCCAGCAGCCTGAGCCGGGACAGGGGCAGCTATGGCTACACCTTC; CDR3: CASSLSRDRGSYGYTF
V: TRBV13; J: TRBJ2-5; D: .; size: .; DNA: TGTGCCAGCAGCTTATGGCTCACAGGGACGGGCGAGACCCAGTACTTC; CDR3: CASSLWLTGTGETQYF
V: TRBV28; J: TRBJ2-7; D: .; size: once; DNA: TGTGCCAGCAGTTTCGCAGGTTTCTCCTACGAGCAGTACTTC; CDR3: CASSFAGFSYEQYF
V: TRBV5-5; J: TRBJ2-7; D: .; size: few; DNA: TGTGCCAGCAGCTTGGCGGGCGAGCAGTACTTC; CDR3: CASSLAGEQYF
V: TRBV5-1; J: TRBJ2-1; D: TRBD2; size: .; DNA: TGCGCCAGCAGCAGTTTAGGCGGGAGCAATGAGCAGTTCTTC; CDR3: CASSSLGGSNEQFF
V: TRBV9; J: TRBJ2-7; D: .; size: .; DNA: TGTGCCAGCAGCCCTGAACCCCGGTACGAGCAGTACTTC; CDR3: CASSPEPRYEQYF
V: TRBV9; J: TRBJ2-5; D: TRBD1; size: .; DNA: TGTGCCAGCAGCGGCGGGACAGGGTCGGAGGAGACCCAGTACTTC; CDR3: CASSGGTGSEETQYF
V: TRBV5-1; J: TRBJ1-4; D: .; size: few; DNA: TGCGCCAGCAGCTTGGAGGGGCGGGCGGCTGGAGTTGAAAAACTGTTTTTT; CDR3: CASSLEGRAAGVEKLFF
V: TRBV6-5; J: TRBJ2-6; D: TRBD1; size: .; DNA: TGTGCCAGCAGGGACAGGGCTGGGGCCAACGTCCTGACTTTC; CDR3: CASRDRAGANVLTF